This TCR beta chain emerged from a study of human T cells and chemical hapten exposure. Study at large: The study traced per-sample TCR yield variation mainly to small differences in pooled library volumes.

CDR1 is LNHDA, CDR2 SQIVND, per germline (reference sequence). This CDR3 spans 14 amino acids. V was trimmed by 3 bases and J by 0 bases, leaving 7 bases between them. Whole-study findings and limits: Donors in the study had alopecia, meaning their immune response may differ from healthy people's. The count of PT1 expanded TCRs correlated positively with patch test score.

Using its own MiXCR run on the RACE reads, TCRdb lists one record per CDR3 protein. Among tens of thousands of distinct CDR3 sequences, approximately 9.9% were seen once, and the ten largest hold approximately 16%. Time point indicated: patch test 3, about 24 weeks after DPC sensitization. The treatment here: therapeutic diphenylcyclopropenone sensitization with weekly scalp DPC. This clonotype was counted only a few times. Antigen specificity is unknown. Sequenced here: whole blood, sampled in connection with sensitization to the hapten diphenylcyclopropenone (DPC). This clonotype originated in a woman aged 40 to 50 with alopecia areata. Some clones in this sample may be carry-over from other donors' samples. The J gene is TRBJ2-3, the V gene TRBV19, with D possibly being TRBD2 (5 bases). In DNA, the CDR3 is TGTGCCAGTAGTATGGCTAGCAGCACAGATACGCAGTATTTT. Its translation is CASSMASSTDTQYF.